The sequence of this T cell receptor beta chain was determined in a study of T cells in Graves' hyperthyroidism and ophthalmopathy (dated by TCRdb to the late 2010s). For context, the study as a whole: To identify distinguishing TCR V-J signatures, a discovery cohort of some 100 patients was used, comprising 43 with Graves' ophthalmopathy and around 60 with stable Graves' hyperthyroidism. An independent validation cohort of under 20 hyperthyroidism patients and approximately 15 patients who later progressed to ophthalmopathy tested prospective prediction of ophthalmopathy. The approximately 100 discovery patients were randomly divided into training and test sets at a 7:3 ratio. In over five Graves' hyperthyroidism patients, the study also compared T-cell repertoires from thyroid tissue with T-cell repertoires from blood. Following sampling, methimazole starting at 30 mg daily was given to hyperthyroidism patients, and high-dose intravenous methylprednisolone was given to ophthalmopathy patients. The paper describes TCR Vbeta CDR3 sequencing of 120 to 150 peripheral blood samples, made up of around 41 ophthalmopathy patients, around 78 hyperthyroidism patients and 17 progressor patients. Broader findings and caveats from the paper: Sample size was not statistically predetermined, and investigators were not blinded to group allocation. In validation, the model predicted progression to ophthalmopathy a median of approximately 6.3 months before onset, with 65% to 71% sensitivity and 72.22% specificity. Blood samples also contained most of the expanded thyroid clonotypes (frequency above 0.001), which suggests that blood repertoires may reflect thyroid immune responses. In cross-validation, a model built on a 13 V-J signature told ophthalmopathy apart from stable hyperthyroidism with 87.88% sensitivity and about 81% specificity, and in testing the same model reached 80%/75%.

Details on this clonotype: Its antigen remains undetermined. The record has no base qualities; no much larger clone is one base away.

Stable Graves' hyperthyroidism was defined as no progression to ophthalmopathy during 18 months of follow-up. Hyperthyroidism patients were aged 18 to 65 years and newly diagnosed, with disease duration of less than 2 months. Exclusion was applied to patients with uncontrolled infections, other autoimmune diseases, pregnancy or lactation. Diagnoses relied on clinical symptoms, serum thyroxine and TRAb, thyroid ultrasound and orbital computed tomography. Trizol reagent was used to extract total RNA, and RNA quality was then checked on an Agilent 2100 Bioanalyzer. Amplification of TCR beta CDR3 regions was carried out from RNA transcripts. For the first round of RT-PCR on the TCR CDR3, the HTBI primer set was used together with the Qiagen OneStep RT-PCR kit. Libraries were constructed in a second round of multiplex PCR, after which size selection and purification were carried out. Libraries were sequenced paired-end with 100 bp reads on an Illumina HiSeq2000. From the authors' description of their analysis: SOAPnuke was used to process the raw data, removing reads that contained adapters or uncalled bases, had a mean Phred below 15, or lacked an exact match to the constant primer or identifier. High-quality paired reads were merged with COPE v1.2.5, and unique nucleotide sequences were defined as clonotypes. MiTCR v1.1 was used to align the clonotypes against IMGT TRBV, TRBD and TRBJ reference segments. Only V-J combinations with frequency above 0.0001, covering 99% to 99.2% of repertoires, were analysed. A TCS score was defined as the ratio of F50 (clonal expansion) to E x V (chaos), with BLOSUM62-based TCRdist applied between CDR3 peptides within each V-J. Welch's t-statistics and random forest reduced around 520 V-J features to 13, which were used in a naive Bayes classifier (R e1071). The similarity between thyroid and blood repertoires was quantified using the Morisita-Horn index. In-frame beta chains were kept once TCRdb had trimmed the public reads at Q25 with fastp and called clones with MiXCR. A single entry per CDR3 protein holds the most common genes and DNA from its merged rows. These V and J calls rely on TCRdb rather than the paper's analysis. Counted in this sample were about 610,000 distinct CDR3 sequences; about 45% of them appeared once. The ten largest clones take up approximately 7.5% of the sample.

The CDR3 numbers 17 residues from cysteine through phenylalanine. The entry retains the CDR3 DNA only, 51 bases that are in frame from base 1. Via the germline V gene (reference sequence), CDR1 is DFQATT and CDR2 SNEGSKA. After removal of 6 bases from V and 5 bases from J, the junction retains 18 bases not matched to a gene. Sequenced sample: peripheral blood or thyroid tissue (not recorded which). The source of this sequence is a woman younger than 35 with Graves' hyperthyroidism. Rearrangement joined TRBV20-1 to TRBJ2-3; 9 nucleotides in the junction match TRBD2. CDR3 reads: CSASTSEGLAGLDTQYF. The sequenced DNA: TGCAGTGCCTCGACTTCTGAAGGTCTAGCGGGACTAGATACGCAGTATTTT.